One sample yielded the 27 T cell receptor beta chains listed below, sequenced in a study of T cells in Graves' hyperthyroidism and ophthalmopathy. Researchers took RNA transcripts and amplified the TCR beta CDR3 regions from them. With the HTBI primer set, the TCR CDR3 went through a first round of RT-PCR. TCRdb re-called the multiplex PCR reads with MiXCR, one entry per CDR3 protein. The sample shows 500,000 to 800,000 distinct CDR3 sequences, more than 12% of them seen only once. The sequencing sample was made of blood. Receptors originate from a woman in her forties or fifties with Graves' ophthalmopathy.

This clonotype came up many times. The V gene is TRBV6-1, the J gene TRBJ2-7; maybe TRBD1 (6 bases). The CDR3 contains 15 residues. Deletions cut 6 bases from V and 1 base from J, with 16 bases between. Germline V CDR1 and CDR2: MNHNS, SASEGT. This CDR3 is CASRRQVNPSYEQYF. The CDR3 nucleotides are TGTGCCAGCAGAAGACAGGTGAACCCTTCCTACGAGCAGTACTTC.

This clonotype was counted a few times. V usage is TRBV15 and J usage is TRBJ2-7; the match to TRBD1 covers 9 bases. The trim removed 1 base at V and 7 bases at J, leaving 8 bases unmatched. The CDR3 totals 15 residues. Germline-derived CDR1 and CDR2 are LNHNV and YYDKDF (reference sequence). The CDR3 region is CATSRAAQGADEQYF. CDR3 in DNA: TGTGCCACCAGCAGAGCGGCACAGGGGGCTGATGAGCAGTACTTC.

In its sample, this clonotype was seen many times. CDR3 nucleotide sequence: TGTGCCAGCAGCGTAGTTGGGACTAGCGGGACAGATACGCAGTATTTT. Its protein product is CASSVVGTSGTDTQYF. The J gene is TRBJ2-3, the V gene TRBV9, with 12 nucleotides matching TRBD2. Germline V gene lookup returns CDR1 SGDLS and CDR2 YYNGEE. The CDR3 totals 16 residues. The V gene end was trimmed by 0 bases and the J gene end by 3 bases; junction bases not matched to a gene: 2. Combining the CDR3 with reference TRBV9 and TRBJ2-3 gives the whole variable domain DSGVTQTPKHLITATGQRVTLRCSPRSGDLSVYWYQQSLDQGLQFLIQYYNGEERAKGNILERFSAQQFPDLHSELNLSSLELGDSALYFCASSVVGTSGTDTQYFGPGTRLTVL.

This clonotype has a count of ten or more. V gene TRBV29-1 combines with J gene TRBJ2-3, with D maybe TRBD1 (6 bases). This CDR3 has 12 residues. Trimming removed 1 base at V and 5 bases at J, with 7 bases between. The germline gives CDR1 SQVTM, CDR2 ANQGSEA. The DNA of the CDR3 is TGCAGCGTTGAAGTACAGGGAGATACGCAGTATTTT. The encoded protein is CSVEVQGDTQYF.

This clonotype was detected a few times. The chain is built from TRBV29-1 and TRBJ2-7; TRBD2 agrees at 13 bases. This CDR3 spans 17 amino acids. CDR1 is SQVTM and CDR2 is ANQGSEA in the germline V gene. J was trimmed by 4 bases and V by 5 bases; bases with no gene match: 14. The CDR3, as DNA: TGCAGCGTTTCAGGACTAGCGGGAGATTCTGTCGGTTACGAGCAGTACTTC. Translating gives CSVSGLAGDSVGYEQYF.

This clonotype showed up many times. The chain joins TRBV20-1 to TRBJ2-1, with 7 bases lining up with TRBD2. CDR1 and CDR2 from the germline V gene are DFQATT and SNEGSKA (reference sequence). The CDR3 consists of 14 residues. The CDR3 bases are TGCAGCGCCCATAGACTAGCCGGATACAATGAGCAGTTCTTC. Translating it yields CSAHRLAGYNEQFF.

This clonotype showed up many times. The chain combines TRBV12-3 or TRBV12-4 with TRBJ1-6; D gene uncertain. This CDR3 region has 12 residues. V lost 9 bases and J 9 bases, leaving 12 bases between the germline ends. In DNA form, the CDR3 reads TGTGCCAGTTCGGATAGAGGTTCACCCCTCCACTTT. Translated: CASSDRGSPLHF.

This clonotype turned up a few times. A much larger clone is a single base away; this may be a read error. The CDR3 loop is CAWTNYIGTSGLGQFF. CDR3 nucleotide sequence: TGTGCCTGGACCAACTATATCGGGACTAGCGGACTCGGGCAGTTCTTC. This chain links TRBV30 with TRBJ2-1; the match to TRBD2 covers 11 bases. Germline-derived CDR1 and CDR2 are GTSNPN and SVGIG (reference sequence). V trimming: 4 bases; J trimming: 12 bases; junction bases outside the gene matches: 17. CDR3 length: 16 amino acids. Looking up the rest from reference TRBV30 and TRBJ2-1 gives the full variable domain: SQTIHQWPATLVQPVGSPLSLECTVEGTSNPNLYWYRQAAGRGLQLLFYSVGIGQISSEVPQNLSASRPQDRQFILSSKKLLLSDSGFYLCAWTNYIGTSGLGQFFGPGTRLTVL.

This clonotype was observed at least ten times. The junction departs from germline at one end; a sequencing error may be responsible. The rearrangement uses TRBV20-1 and TRBJ2-1; maybe TRBD1 (5 bases). Germline V gene lookup returns CDR1 DFQATT and CDR2 SNEGSKA (reference sequence). This CDR3 is built from 14 residues. For the CDR3, the DNA is TGCAGTCCTAGACAGTTGAACTCCTACAATGAGCAGTTCTTC. This gives the protein CSPRQLNSYNEQFF.

This rearrangement joins TRBV20-1 to TRBJ1-2; D gene unclear. The CDR3 covers 10 residues. The V end lost 6 bases, the J end lost 5 bases, and 7 bases lay between the germline ends. CDR1 DFQATT and CDR2 SNEGSKA come from the germline V gene (reference sequence). The DNA of the CDR3 is TGCAGTGCAACCTATTATGGCTACACCTTC. This codes for CSATYYGYTF.

The chain combines TRBV2 with TRBJ2-2; D is unclear. This CDR3 has 12 residues. The germline V and J ends were trimmed by 3 bases and 7 bases, with 6 bases remaining between them. Germline loops: CDR1 SNHLY, CDR2 FYNNEI. The CDR3 reads CASSERIGELFF. CDR3 coding DNA: TGTGCCAGCAGTGAGAGGATCGGGGAGCTGTTTTTT.

This clonotype occurred a few times. V gene TRBV9 combines with J gene TRBJ2-1, with 13 bases identical to TRBD2. CDR3 length: 20 residues. V was pared by 4 bases and J by 0 bases, with 13 bases of the junction left unmatched. Germline assignment: CDR1 SGDLS and CDR2 YYNGEE. CDR3 bases: TGTGCCAGCAGCCATTCCCCCGGGACTAGCGGGAATCCCTCCTACAATGAGCAGTTCTTC. Amino acid sequence: CASSHSPGTSGNPSYNEQFF.

This clonotype was recorded many times. The chain employs TRBV18 and TRBJ2-7, with 11 positions matching TRBD2. J gave up 2 bases and V 1 base, and 7 bases lay outside the gene matches. Germline V CDR1 and CDR2: KGHSH, LQKENI. The CDR3 consists of 17 residues. The CDR3 DNA sequence: TGTGCCAGCTCACCACTAGCGGGAGGGCCAGGCACCTACGAGCAGTACTTC. This gives the protein CASSPLAGGPGTYEQYF.

This clonotype was seen many times. The chain is built from TRBV14 and TRBJ1-6, with a possible D match to TRBD1 (6 bases). Germline CDR1 SGHDN, CDR2 FVKESK. The CDR3 totals 15 residues. Trimming pared 4 bases from V and 7 bases from J, leaving 14 bases between. Written as DNA, the CDR3 is TGTGCCAGCAGCCTCATCGGGACAAGAAATTCACCCCTCCACTTT. It is translated as CASSLIGTRNSPLHF. Full variable domain (remainder filled in from reference TRBV14 and TRBJ1-6): EAGVTQFPSHSVIEKGQTVTLRCDPISGHDNLYWYRRVMGKEIKFLLHFVKESKQDESGMPNNRFLAERTGGTYSTLKVQPAELEDSGVYFCASSLIGTRNSPLHFGNGTRLTVT.

The chain is built from TRBV7-3 and TRBJ2-3, with TRBD2 matching over 14 bases. Germline V lookup: CDR1 SGHTA, CDR2 FQGTGA. The length of the CDR3 is 21 residues. J gave up 1 base and V 0 bases, and 12 bases lay outside the gene matches. The DNA of the CDR3 is TGTGCCAGCAGCTTAACCGGGACTAGCGGGAGTCGGATGGTTGGCACAGATACGCAGTATTTT. Its translation is CASSLTGTSGSRMVGTDTQYF.

This chain connects TRBV19 to TRBJ2-1; TRBD2 matches 8 bases. This CDR3 spans 15 amino acids. Unmatched junction bases numbered 13, after V lost 7 bases and J lost 8 bases. The germline gives CDR1 LNHDA, CDR2 SQIVND (reference sequence). CDR3: CASTLSSTGRDEQFF. CDR3 coding DNA: TGTGCCAGTACGCTCTCCAGTACCGGGAGGGATGAGCAGTTCTTC.

This clonotype was seen more than once but under ten times. J is TRBJ1-2 and V is TRBV28, with 7 positions matching TRBD1. This CDR3 comprises 15 residues. Germline CDR1 MDHEN, CDR2 SYDVKM. The ends lost 5 bases at V and 4 bases at J; junction bases unmatched: 10. As DNA, the CDR3 is TGTGCCAGCAGTCCCTCCTCGGACAGGTTCTATGGCTACACCTTC. Translated: CASSPSSDRFYGYTF.

As for this clonotype: The junction departs from germline at one end; a sequencing error may be responsible. CDR3 protein: CNVAGRAVNEQFF. CDR3 sequence (DNA): TGCAACGTTGCAGGGAGAGCGGTCAATGAGCAGTTCTTC. The rearrangement joins TRBV29-1 to TRBJ2-1; TRBD1 or TRBD2 may be the D gene (5 bases each). Germline V gene sequence: CDR1 SQVTM, CDR2 ANQGSEA. This CDR3 has 13 amino acids.

In this sample, this clonotype turned up many times. The rearrangement uses TRBV7-9 and TRBJ2-1; D gene uncertain. V was pared by 0 bases and J by 7 bases, with 4 bases between. The CDR3 covers 12 residues. Germline CDR1 SEHNR, CDR2 FQNEAQ (reference sequence). The CDR3 region is CASSLALNEQFF. The CDR3 DNA reads TGTGCCAGCAGCTTAGCCTTAAATGAGCAGTTCTTC.

The chain joins TRBV15 to TRBJ1-5; D might be TRBD1 (6 bases). Germline V gene data show CDR1 as LNHNV and CDR2 as YYDKDF (reference sequence). V was clipped by 5 bases and J by 1 base, with 21 bases between them. This CDR3 contains 18 residues. The CDR3 is CATSFPPTGGRSNQPQHF. In nucleotides, the CDR3 is TGTGCCACCAGCTTCCCACCGACGGGGGGCAGGAGCAATCAGCCCCAGCATTTT.

In its sample, this clonotype was seen many times. This chain joins TRBV7-9 and TRBJ1-4; the D gene is possibly TRBD1 (6 bases). Trimming stripped 6 bases from V and 8 bases from J, with 13 bases between. The germline CDR1 and CDR2 sequences are SEHNR and FQNEAQ (reference sequence). This CDR3 region has 13 residues. The chain's CDR3 is CASRRGGGEKLFF. The DNA of the CDR3 is TGTGCCAGCAGACGAGGGGGTGGCGAAAAACTGTTTTTT.

This clonotype appeared a few times. The gene calls are TRBV19 and TRBJ2-4; D is unclear. Trimming removed 6 bases at V and 7 bases at J, with 10 bases between. Germline CDR1 reads LNHDA; CDR2 reads SQIVND (reference sequence). This CDR3 contains 12 residues. The CDR3 protein is CASRGSGNIQYF. The CDR3 nucleotides are TGTGCCAGTAGAGGTTCCGGGAACATTCAGTACTTC.

This clonotype was recorded at least ten times. The rearrangement links TRBV12-3 or TRBV12-4 to TRBJ2-1; 10 nucleotides match TRBD2. Trimming took 5 bases from V and 8 from J; bases not matched to a gene: 9. The CDR3 is 15 residues long. The CDR3 region is CASSRLAGPGDEQFF. The CDR3 DNA follows: TGTGCCAGCAGTAGACTAGCGGGCCCCGGGGATGAGCAGTTCTTC.

The sample holds a few counts of this clonotype. This chain links TRBV4-2 with TRBJ2-1; 13 bases fit TRBD2. The germline gives CDR1 LGHNA, CDR2 YNFKEQ. This CDR3 is 17 amino acids long. Unmatched junction bases numbered 7, after V lost 2 bases and J lost 6 bases. CDR3: CASSQTGTSGIGNEQFF. The CDR3, as DNA: TGTGCCAGCAGCCAAACGGGGACTAGCGGGATAGGCAATGAGCAGTTCTTC.

The table lists this clonotype with many counts. The chain carries TRBV27 and TRBJ2-1; 13 bases are shared with TRBD2. From germline, CDR1 is MNHEY and CDR2 SMNVEV (reference sequence). The CDR3 covers 16 residues. The ends lost 7 bases at V and 6 bases at J; junction bases unmatched: 9. The CDR3 DNA sequence: TGTGCCAGCAAACCTCTCCGGACTAGCGGGAGCAATGAGCAGTTCTTC. The encoded protein is CASKPLRTSGSNEQFF.

In this sample, this clonotype turned up many times. V usage is TRBV2 and J usage is TRBJ2-1; 10 bases are shared with TRBD2. Germline V gene lookup returns CDR1 SNHLY and CDR2 FYNNEI. The CDR3 has 14 amino acids. J lost 4 bases, V lost 8 bases, and 5 bases had no gene match. The CDR3 region is CASHLAGVYNEQFF. CDR3 DNA: TGTGCCAGCCATCTAGCGGGAGTATACAATGAGCAGTTCTTC.

This clonotype has ten or more counts. The chain is built from TRBV7-2 and TRBJ2-7; possible D gene TRBD1, 6 bases. The V end lost 5 bases, the J end lost 0 bases, and 17 bases lay between the germline ends. The CDR3 runs to 16 residues. CDR1 and CDR2 from the germline V gene are SGHTA and FQGNSA. CDR3 region: CASSLLGAGYSYEQYF. CDR3 DNA sequence: TGTGCCAGCAGCCTATTGGGGGCGGGTTACTCCTACGAGCAGTACTTC.